This T cell receptor beta chain stems from a study of shared clonotypes between healthy human individuals. Study findings and constraints: The expectation was that sequencing depth would affect clonotype sharing among donors. Shared across several donors were around 5% of the naive CD4 clonotypes.

As handled by the study authors: ImmunoSEQ yielded junction-only sequences lacking quality scores, so filtering differed. Profiling relied on immunoSEQ multiplex PCR, and the TCRdb table lists in-frame clones only, not all of them. That table gives V, J and clone size, and the DNA gave D and trimming. The table lists some 1 million clones, about 75% of them singletons. Every one of the donors was a Caucasian adult that lived in Nashville, Tennessee. With respect to this clone: Its target is not known. Given a much more abundant clone one base away, this may be a read error.

This CDR3 has 13 amino acids. Germline lookup yields CDR1 GTSNPN and CDR2 SVGIG (reference sequence). V was clipped by 8 bases and J by 1 base; unmatched bases: 6. This TCR came from a man aged 18 to 29 in good health. The rearrangement links TRBV30 to TRBJ1-1; 8 nucleotides align to TRBD1. The specimen was memory CD4+ T cells sorted from blood. Subset denoted: CD45RA-negative fraction. CDR3 amino acids: CARRGQGNTEAFF. The CDR3 bases are TGTGCCCGCAGAGGACAGGGGAACACTGAAGCTTTCTTT. The full variable domain, in which reference TRBV30 and TRBJ1-1 provide the parts outside the CDR3, is SQTIHQWPATLVQPVGSPLSLECTVEGTSNPNLYWYRQAAGRGLQLLFYSVGIGQISSEVPQNLSASRPQDRQFILSSKKLLLSDSGFYLCARRGQGNTEAFFGQGTRLTVV.